Presented here are 20 T cell receptor beta chains from one specimen sequenced in a study of T cells after yellow fever vaccination. Each CDR3 protein gets one entry after TCRdb re-called the 5' RACE reads with MiXCR. The sample shows around 600,000 distinct CDR3 sequences, 9% to 15% of them seen only once. The sample in question was PBMCs, obtained on the day of the yellow fever booster vaccination. The receptors shown here come from a man under 40 who received the YFV17D yellow fever vaccine.

CDR3 region: CASLDRPMNTEAFF. The CDR3, as DNA: TGTGCCAGCCTGGACAGACCAATGAACACTGAAGCTTTCTTT. The chain couples TRBV19 to TRBJ1-1, with TRBD1 as a possible D gene (6 bases). The CDR3 extends over 14 amino acids. CDR1 LNHDA and CDR2 SQIVND come from the germline V gene (reference sequence). V lost 9 bases, J lost 0 bases, and 14 bases lay in between.

The chain is built from TRBV7-2 and TRBJ2-7; 9 nucleotides align to TRBD2. CDR1 SGHTA and CDR2 FQGNSA come from the germline V gene. The CDR3 covers 14 residues. The junction had 6 bases not matched to a gene; V was cut back by 6 bases and J by 3 bases. This CDR3 is CASRMTSGGYEQYF. In DNA form, the CDR3 reads TGTGCCAGCAGGATGACTAGCGGAGGCTACGAGCAGTACTTC.

The chain links TRBV6-5 to TRBJ2-3, with 7 nucleotides matching TRBD2. The germline CDR1 and CDR2 sequences are MNHEY and SVGAGI. After removal of 0 bases from V and 2 bases from J, the junction contained 11 bases not matched to a gene. The CDR3 totals 18 residues. Written as DNA, the CDR3 is TGTGCCAGCAGTTACTCGACCTCCCGCCTAGCGGCCACAGATACGCAGTATTTT. As protein: CASSYSTSRLAATDTQYF.

The chain has TRBV10-2 and TRBJ2-3; no clear D. The CDR3 extends over 12 amino acids. The germline V gene encodes CDR1 WSHSY and CDR2 SAAADI. V gave up 8 bases and J gave up 4 bases, with 10 bases separating them. In nucleotides, the CDR3 is TGCGCCAGCGGCCCCCTAGCAGATACGCAGTATTTT. This encodes CASGPLADTQYF.

This clonotype was recorded a few times. The chain links TRBV7-2 to TRBJ2-3; 9 nucleotides agree with TRBD1. The trim removed 2 bases at V and 3 bases at J, leaving 6 bases unmatched. Looked up from germline, CDR1 is SGHTA and CDR2 is FQGNSA. The CDR3 contains 16 residues. In nucleotides, the CDR3 is TGTGCCAGCAGCTTACAGGGACAGGGAAGGACAGATACGCAGTATTTT. Translated: CASSLQGQGRTDTQYF.

This clonotype was seen more than once but under ten times. The chain has TRBV28 and TRBJ1-2; D remains ambiguous. The germline CDR1 and CDR2 sequences are MDHEN and SYDVKM. With 5 bases removed from V and 10 bases from J, the gap between germline ends came to 14 bases. The CDR3 has 12 residues. The CDR3 DNA sequence: TGTGCCAGCAGTGAGACCGGGAGAAACTACACCTTC. It translates to CASSETGRNYTF.

This clonotype was seen many times. The chain is built from TRBV5-1 and TRBJ1-1, with D possibly being TRBD1 (6 bases). Trimming left V 1 base short and J 4 bases short, with 14 bases between. The V gene's germline CDR1 is SGHRS and CDR2 YFSETQ. CDR3 size: 15 residues. CDR3 in amino acids: CASSLFVSGVTEAFF. In nucleotides, the CDR3 is TGCGCCAGCAGCTTGTTCGTGTCAGGGGTCACTGAAGCTTTCTTT.

The rearrangement joins TRBV10-2 to TRBJ2-7, with TRBD2 matching 13 bases. Germline V CDR1 and CDR2: WSHSY, SAAADI. The CDR3 is made up of 14 amino acids. V shed 8 bases, J shed 5 bases, and the junction held 6 bases outside the gene matches. CDR3 region: CASVGLAGAHEQYF. The CDR3, as DNA: TGCGCCAGCGTTGGACTAGCGGGAGCTCACGAGCAGTACTTC.

There are a few counts of this clonotype. The chain links TRBV29-1 to TRBJ1-2; no clear D gene. The germline gives CDR1 SQVTM, CDR2 ANQGSEA. V lost 7 bases and J lost 6, with 12 bases in between. The CDR3 totals 11 residues. This chain's CDR3 is CSGGPGDGYTF. CDR3 nucleotides: TGCAGCGGCGGACCTGGAGATGGCTACACCTTC.

This clonotype was seen only a few times. The chain joins TRBV6-5 to TRBJ2-1, with 12 bases identical to TRBD2. With V trimmed by 3 bases and J by 9 bases, 6 bases remained unmatched. This CDR3 contains 15 residues. Germline CDR1 MNHEY, CDR2 SVGAGI. The CDR3 nucleotides read TGTGCCAGCAGTTATGGACTAGCGGGGACCTTTGAGCAGTTCTTC. The encoded protein is CASSYGLAGTFEQFF.

This clonotype occurred a few times. The rearrangement uses TRBV9 and TRBJ2-3; maybe TRBD2 (6 bases). Trimming took 5 bases from V and 0 from J, leaving 10 bases between them. Looked up from germline, CDR1 is SGDLS and CDR2 is YYNGEE. This CDR3 is 14 amino acids long. CDR3 in amino acids: CASRAAGSTDTQYF. CDR3 in DNA: TGTGCCAGCAGGGCAGCGGGTAGCACAGATACGCAGTATTTT.

This clonotype turned up a few times. The chain joins TRBV19 to TRBJ1-1; no firm D call. The CDR3 loop spans 13 amino acids. V dropped 2 bases and J dropped 1 base, with 5 bases sitting between them. Germline CDR1 and CDR2: LNHDA and SQIVND (reference sequence). The CDR3 DNA reads TGTGCCAGTAGTATACAGAGGAACACTGAAGCTTTCTTT. Translating it yields CASSIQRNTEAFF.

The J gene is TRBJ2-3, the V gene TRBV29-1, with 7 bases aligning to TRBD2. Germline CDR1 reads SQVTM; CDR2 reads ANQGSEA. V was pared by 7 bases and J by 6 bases, with 16 bases of the junction left unmatched. The CDR3 extends over 15 amino acids. The chain's CDR3 is CSDQSGGGPLDTQYF. For the CDR3, the DNA is TGCAGCGACCAAAGTGGGGGAGGGCCTTTGGATACGCAGTATTTT.

The chain is built from TRBV5-6 and TRBJ2-3; the D is unclear. The CDR3 is 13 residues long. Trimming removed 4 bases at V and 5 bases at J, with 11 bases between. Germline V gene lookup returns CDR1 SGHDT and CDR2 YYEEEE. The chain's CDR3 is CASSQDLGDTQYF. The CDR3 region has the DNA TGTGCCAGCAGCCAAGACCTGGGAGATACGCAGTATTTT.

V is TRBV28 and J is TRBJ2-7; 14 bases match TRBD2. CDR1 is MDHEN and CDR2 is SYDVKM in the germline V gene. The V gene end was trimmed by 3 bases and the J gene end by 3 bases; junction bases not matched to a gene: 7. There are 17 residues in the CDR3. CDR3 region: CASSFAGLAGGRYEQYF. The CDR3 nucleotides read TGTGCCAGCAGTTTCGCAGGACTAGCGGGAGGACGCTACGAGCAGTACTTC.

The rearrangement links TRBV7-2 to TRBJ2-1; 8 positions agree with TRBD2. Germline trimming cut 3 bases from V and 0 bases from J; bases unmatched to any gene: 4. Germline loops: CDR1 SGHTA, CDR2 FQGNSA. This CDR3 spans 16 amino acids. CDR3 region: CASSFRSGSSYNEQFF. CDR3 sequence (DNA): TGTGCCAGCAGCTTTAGGAGCGGGAGCTCCTACAATGAGCAGTTCTTC.

There are many counts of this clonotype. In DNA form, the CDR3 reads TGTGCCACCAGCAGATATACTCAAGAGACCCAGTACTTC. Translation gives CATSRYTQETQYF. The chain is built from TRBV15 and TRBJ2-5; D is ambiguous. V gave up 2 bases and J gave up 2 bases, with 6 bases separating them. CDR1 is LNHNV and CDR2 is YYDKDF in the germline V gene (reference sequence). The CDR3 consists of 13 residues. Together with reference TRBV15 and TRBJ2-5, the CDR3 gives the full variable domain: DAMVIQNPRYQVTQFGKPVTLSCSQTLNHNVMYWYQQKSSQAPKLLFHYYDKDFNNEADTPDNFQSRRPNTSFCFLDIRSPGLGDTAMYLCATSRYTQETQYFGPGTRLLVL.

This clonotype was counted only a few times. The rearrangement links TRBV20-1 to TRBJ2-3; 11 nucleotides match TRBD2. Germline CDR1 and CDR2: DFQATT and SNEGSKA (reference sequence). There are 14 residues in the CDR3. The J segment lost 3 bases and the V segment lost 5 bases, leaving 4 bases of the junction unmatched. CDR3 sequence: CSAATSGRTDTQYF. Here the CDR3 DNA reads TGCAGTGCTGCCACTAGCGGGAGAACAGATACGCAGTATTTT.

On this clonotype: At one end, the junction sequence differs from germline, possibly due to a read error. The rearrangement joins TRBV5-1 to TRBJ2-1; TRBD2 aligns across 14 bases. CDR1 is SGHRS, CDR2 YFSETQ, per germline. The CDR3 contains 16 residues. CDR3: CASSFFAGLAGGPQVF. As DNA, the CDR3 is TGCGCCAGCAGCTTTTTTGCCGGACTAGCGGGAGGTCCCCAGGTCTTC. Variable domain in full (rest from reference TRBV5-1 and TRBJ2-1): KAGVTQTPRYLIKTRGQQVTLSCSPISGHRSVSWYQQTPGQGLQFLFEYFSETQRNKGNFPGRFSGRQFSNSRSEMNVSTLELGDSALYLCASSFFAGLAGGPQVFGPGTRLTVL.

The V and J genes are TRBV27 and TRBJ2-2; 9 nucleotides line up with TRBD2. CDR3 length: 16 residues. J gave up 7 bases and V 5 bases, and 11 bases lay outside the gene matches. The germline gives CDR1 MNHEY, CDR2 SMNVEV (reference sequence). The CDR3 is CASSPAQREEIGELFF. CDR3 in DNA: TGTGCCAGCAGTCCGGCTCAGCGGGAGGAAATCGGGGAGCTGTTTTTT.